This entry describes one TCR beta chain. Its antigen is not identified. Genomic DNA per cell subset filled all wells of several immunoSEQ plates. Clones were read by immunoSEQ multiplex PCR, and TCRdb kept only the in-frame ones, dropping some. The repertoire has some 96,000 clones, less than 60% of them found once; the top ten carry about 14%. The V and J ends lost 0 bases and 6 bases respectively, with 7 bases between them. This CDR3 spans 13 amino acids. CDR1 and CDR2 from the germline V gene are SGDLS and YYNGEE. This sample was taken from a study of shared clonotypes between healthy human individuals. Findings of the study overall: It was the few donors that limited the genetic and exposure-history diversity represented.

Genomic DNA for unsorted samples was obtained from some 100 million PBMCs. Material for sequencing was PBMCs. This receptor was obtained from a woman between 35 and 50 years old in good health. Some clones in this sample may be carry-over from other donors' samples. The chain carries TRBV9 and TRBJ2-1; D is unresolved. The CDR3 loop reads CASSVATVNEQFF. The CDR3 DNA sequence: TGTGCCAGCAGCGTAGCTACGGTCAATGAGCAGTTCTTC.